Shown below are 14 T cell receptor beta chains from a single sample sequenced in a study of human T cells and chemical hapten exposure. The time point: patch test 3, about 24 weeks after DPC sensitization. The treatment is: therapeutic diphenylcyclopropenone sensitization with weekly scalp DPC. Via MiXCR, TCRdb re-called the RACE reads, giving one row per CDR3 protein. This sample yields about 120,000 distinct CDR3 sequences, of which around 10% are seen a single time; under 2.5% belongs to the top ten. Here the sequenced sample was whole blood, taken in connection with sensitization to the hapten diphenylcyclopropenone (DPC). All receptors derive from a woman in her forties or fifties with alopecia areata. Some clones in this sample may be carry-over from other donors' samples.

This clonotype has just a few counts. The rearrangement joins TRBV5-1 to TRBJ1-5, with D perhaps TRBD1 (5 bases). The CDR3 runs to 14 residues. CDR1 and CDR2 (germline): SGHRS, YFSETQ. V lost 4 bases, J lost 7 bases, and 15 bases lay in between. CDR3 bases: TGCGCCAGCAGCCCGGCGGTCGGGGACCAGCCCCAGCATTTT. Translation: CASSPAVGDQPQHF.

This clonotype was seen repeatedly, ten times or more. The rearrangement uses TRBV27 and TRBJ2-3; D gene unclear. The CDR3 has 13 amino acids. Per germline, CDR1 MNHEY and CDR2 SMNVEV (reference sequence). V gave up 2 bases and J gave up 3 bases, with 6 bases separating them. The CDR3 DNA is TGTGCCAGCAGTTTAAGCCAGACAGATACGCAGTATTTT. This translates into CASSLSQTDTQYF.

This clonotype was detected a few times. The chain combines TRBV14 with TRBJ1-3; no clear D. V shed 0 bases and J shed 0 bases, with 9 bases lying between them. CDR3 length: 16 amino acids. Germline loops: CDR1 SGHDN, CDR2 FVKESK. CDR3 coding DNA: TGTGCCAGCAGCCAAGATCTCCACAGCTCTGGAAACACCATATATTTT. It yields the protein CASSQDLHSSGNTIYF.

This clonotype showed up many times. The chain carries TRBV20-1 and TRBJ2-3; D perhaps matches TRBD1 (5 bases). The CDR3 has 13 residues. V gave up 5 bases and J gave up 2 bases, with 11 bases separating them. The germline V gene has CDR1 DFQATT and CDR2 SNEGSKA (reference sequence). CDR3 DNA: TGCAGTGCTTTTCCAGGGTTCACAGATACGCAGTATTTT. This gives the protein CSAFPGFTDTQYF.

The chain is built from TRBV20-1 and TRBJ1-5, with 9 bases that match TRBD1. CDR3 size: 13 residues. Germline trimming cut 5 bases from V and 2 bases from J; bases unmatched to any gene: 1. Germline V gene data show CDR1 as DFQATT and CDR2 as SNEGSKA (reference sequence). The CDR3 is CSAWTGGNQPQHF. CDR3 DNA sequence: TGCAGTGCTTGGACAGGGGGCAATCAGCCCCAGCATTTT.

This clonotype turned up a few times. This chain links TRBV7-3 with TRBJ2-3, with D possibly matching TRBD2 (7 bases). Trimming stripped 8 bases from V and 4 bases from J, with 25 bases between. Germline values: CDR1 SGHTA, CDR2 FQGTGA. The CDR3 consists of 17 residues. The CDR3 DNA sequence: TGTGCCAGCTCTAAAGGGGAGGGGGGGGCCTTTGCAGATACGCAGTATTTT. The encoded protein is CASSKGEGGAFADTQYF.

This clonotype appeared once. J is TRBJ1-5 and V is TRBV15, with D possibly TRBD1 on 6 matching bases. The ends were cut back, 5 bases at V and 5 bases at J, with 13 bases in the middle. The CDR3 contains 14 residues. The V gene's germline CDR1 is LNHNV and CDR2 YYDKDF (reference sequence). The CDR3, as DNA: TGTGCCACCAGCCTCTGGGGGGGCGATCAGCCCCAGCATTTT. The encoded protein is CATSLWGGDQPQHF.

This clonotype has only a few counts. The chain couples TRBV28 to TRBJ2-3, with D maybe TRBD1 (6 bases). The germline gives CDR1 MDHEN, CDR2 SYDVKM. This CDR3 region has 14 residues. V gave up 6 bases and J gave up 0 bases, with 10 bases separating them. This CDR3 reads CASRGTSSTDTQYF. CDR3 coding DNA: TGTGCCAGCAGGGGGACATCTAGCACAGATACGCAGTATTTT.

This clonotype was picked up a small number of times. The chain is built from TRBV18 and TRBJ1-5; 9 nucleotides line up with TRBD1. CDR1 and CDR2 from the germline V gene are KGHSH and LQKENI. There are 16 residues in the CDR3. V dropped 2 bases and J dropped 1; count of bases not matched to a gene: 3. This CDR3 reads CASSPGGQGSNQPQHF. The CDR3 nucleotides are TGTGCCAGCTCACCAGGGGGACAGGGAAGCAATCAGCCCCAGCATTTT.

This clonotype was seen at least ten times. J is TRBJ2-7 and V is TRBV13; 7 nucleotides agree with TRBD2. The CDR3 extends over 13 amino acids. J was trimmed by 6 bases and V by 3 bases; bases with no gene match: 5. From germline, CDR1 is PRHDT and CDR2 FYEKMQ (reference sequence). In nucleotides, the CDR3 is TGTGCCAGCAGCTTGGGGGGGACGGGCGAGCAGTACTTC. This translates into CASSLGGTGEQYF.

This clonotype was detected ten times or more. The chain couples TRBV20-1 to TRBJ2-4; the D gene is possibly TRBD1 (5 bases). V gave up 6 bases and J gave up 7 bases, with 13 bases separating them. The germline CDR1 and CDR2 sequences are DFQATT and SNEGSKA (reference sequence). The CDR3 has 12 residues. The CDR3 sequence: CSASRQGNIQYF. The CDR3, as DNA: TGCAGTGCCAGTAGGCAGGGTAACATTCAGTACTTC.

This clonotype was observed a few times. The chain has TRBV5-5 and TRBJ1-5, with 7 bases aligning to TRBD1. This CDR3 has 15 amino acids. Unmatched junction bases numbered 7, after V lost 0 bases and J lost 7 bases. Germline CDR1 reads SGHKS; CDR2 reads YYEKEE (reference sequence). CDR3 sequence reads: CASSLGQGQRQPQHF. The DNA of the CDR3 is TGTGCCAGCAGCTTGGGACAGGGTCAACGCCAGCCCCAGCATTTT.

This clonotype showed up just a few times. The chain uses TRBV6-1 and TRBJ2-7, with D unclear. In germline, CDR1 is MNHNS, CDR2 SASEGT. V dropped 1 base and J dropped 2 bases, with 9 bases sitting between them. The CDR3 sequence is 14 residues long. CDR3 region: CASSEVGSAYEQYF. DNA for the CDR3: TGTGCCAGCAGTGAAGTGGGGTCCGCCTACGAGCAGTACTTC.

The sample holds many counts of this clonotype. The genes are TRBV29-1 and TRBJ2-3; a weak D match, TRBD1 (5 bases). Trimming took off 6 bases at V and 4 bases at J, with 8 bases between the two ends. The CDR3 contains 11 residues. Looked up from germline, CDR1 is SQVTM and CDR2 is ANQGSEA. The CDR3: CSVDSPDTQYF. In DNA, the CDR3 is TGCAGCGTCGACAGTCCAGATACGCAGTATTTT.